This TCR beta chain was documented in a study of blood T cell repertoires in COVID-19. Profiled with immunoSEQ multiplex PCR; TCRdb holds only in-frame clones, not every one. Of some 260,000 clones in the sample, about 80% were seen once. The CDR3 runs 14 residues. From germline, CDR1 is SNHLY and CDR2 FYNNEI. V lost 6 bases and J 4 bases, leaving 12 bases between the germline ends. The chain joins TRBV2 to TRBJ1-4; possibly TRBD1 for D (5 bases). The receptor was isolated from an older man with acute or convalescent COVID-19. Sequences were obtained from peripheral blood. The CDR3 region is CASREQVLNEKLFF. The CDR3 nucleotides read TGTGCCAGCAGAGAACAGGTCCTTAATGAAAAACTGTTTTTT.